One sample yielded the 21 T cell receptor beta chains listed below, sequenced in a study of blood T cell repertoires in COVID-19. Measured with immunoSEQ multiplex PCR; TCRdb has only the in-frame clones, and not every one. This sample has about 100,000 clones, with about 80% found just once. Sequencing was carried out using peripheral blood. The receptor set was obtained from a woman in her 70s with acute or convalescent COVID-19.

The rearrangement joins TRBV23-1 to TRBJ2-7, with D possibly TRBD1 on 5 matching bases. TRBV23-1 is given ORF status, its function remaining uncertain. V lost 0 bases to trimming and J lost 4 bases, with 10 bases between them. The CDR3 sequence is 14 residues long. The CDR3 nucleotides read TGCGCCAGCAGTCAATCGCCCAGGGAATACGAGCAGTACGTC. It yields the protein CASSQSPREYEQYV.

This clone was found a few times. The rearrangement joins TRBV5-5 to TRBJ1-5, with D maybe TRBD1 (5 bases). Looked up from germline, CDR1 is SGHKS and CDR2 is YYEKEE (reference sequence). Trimming stripped 4 bases from V and 7 bases from J, with 12 bases between. The CDR3 extends over 13 amino acids. CDR3 loop: CASSVTSGQPQHF. In DNA form, the CDR3 reads TGTGCCAGCAGCGTGACGTCAGGGCAGCCCCAGCATTTT.

The chain links TRBV5-1 to TRBJ1-1, with a weak D call TRBD1 (5 bases). Trimming stripped 1 base from V and 5 bases from J, with 9 bases between. CDR1 is SGHRS, CDR2 YFSETQ, per germline. The length of the CDR3 is 13 residues. CDR3 amino acids: CASSLTGETEAFF. The CDR3 bases are TGCGCCAGCAGCTTGACGGGGGAGACTGAAGCTTTCTTT.

In this sample, this clone turned up once. V is TRBV19 and J is TRBJ2-5; D is perhaps TRBD2 (6 bases). Trimming removed 5 bases from V and 5 bases from J, with 9 bases in between. CDR1 is LNHDA and CDR2 is SQIVND in the germline V gene (reference sequence). CDR3 length equals 12 residues. The CDR3 region is CASSYSGETQYF. CDR3 sequence (DNA): TGTGCCAGTAGTTACAGCGGGGAGACCCAGTACTTC.

This rearrangement joins TRBV20-1 to TRBJ2-7, with 11 bases fitting TRBD2. The CDR3 consists of 14 residues. From germline, CDR1 is DFQATT and CDR2 SNEGSKA (reference sequence). Trimming cost V 3 bases and J 3 bases; bases outside gene matches: 4. The CDR3 protein is CSASPSGGFYEQYF. The CDR3, as DNA: TGCAGTGCTAGTCCTAGCGGGGGGTTCTACGAGCAGTACTTC.

The V gene is TRBV19, the J gene TRBJ2-7, with a weak D call TRBD1 (6 bases). From germline, CDR1 is LNHDA and CDR2 SQIVND (reference sequence). The CDR3 contains 17 residues. V was clipped by 5 bases and J by 0 bases, with 20 bases between them. The CDR3 DNA is TGTGCCAGTAGTGCCCCTCCCGGGACAAGGAGCTCCTACGAGCAGTACTTC. This gives the protein CASSAPPGTRSSYEQYF.

The chain combines TRBV5-5 with TRBJ2-3, with TRBD1 as a possible D gene (6 bases). With 1 base removed from V and 9 bases from J, the gap between germline ends came to 12 bases. CDR1 is SGHKS and CDR2 is YYEKEE in the germline V gene (reference sequence). The CDR3 has 13 amino acids. The CDR3 is CASSLYSGDTQYF. DNA of the CDR3: TGTGCCAGCAGCTTGTATTCAGGGGACACGCAGTATTTT. The variable domain in full, completed from reference TRBV5-5 and TRBJ2-3, reads DAGVTQSPTHLIKTRGQQVTLRCSPISGHKSVSWYQQVLGQGPQFIFQYYEKEERGRGNFPDRFSARQFPNYSSELNVNALLLGDSALYLCASSLYSGDTQYFGPGTRLTVL.

A single count supports this clone. The gene calls are TRBV7-2 and TRBJ2-1, with a weak D call TRBD1 (6 bases). The CDR3 contains 15 residues. Looked up from germline, CDR1 is SGHTA and CDR2 is FQGNSA. V was trimmed by 3 bases and J by 6 bases, leaving 15 bases between them. CDR3 amino acids: CASSFVRGSGNEQFF. The CDR3 bases are TGTGCCAGCAGCTTCGTCAGGGGCAGCGGCAATGAGCAGTTCTTC. Full variable domain (missing parts from reference TRBV7-2 and TRBJ2-1): GAGVSQSPSNKVTEKGKDVELRCDPISGHTALYWYRQSLGQGLEFLIYFQGNSAPDKSGLPSDRFSAERTGGSVSTLTIQRTQQEDSAVYLCASSFVRGSGNEQFFGPGTRLTVL.

The chain has TRBV5-6 and TRBJ2-1, with D tentatively TRBD1 (5 bases). V lost 0 bases, J lost 7 bases, and 14 bases lay in between. This CDR3 contains 15 residues. The germline gives CDR1 SGHDT, CDR2 YYEEEE. CDR3 nucleotide sequence: TGTGCCAGCAGCTTGGTTGGCAGGGCGACGAATGAGCAGTTCTTC. It codes for CASSLVGRATNEQFF.

J is TRBJ1-5 and V is TRBV6-5; 8 bases map to TRBD1. Germline CDR1 and CDR2: MNHEY and SVGAGI. J gave up 7 bases and V 2 bases, and 4 bases lay outside the gene matches. The CDR3 contains 14 residues. The CDR3 DNA follows: TGTGCCAGCAGTTACCTTAGACAGGGGCAGCCCCAGCATTTT. Translating gives CASSYLRQGQPQHF.

The chain links TRBV7-9 to TRBJ2-3; 14 nucleotides align to TRBD2. Per germline, CDR1 SEHNR and CDR2 FQNEAQ (reference sequence). This CDR3 spans 16 amino acids. Trimming cost V 5 bases and J 4 bases; bases outside gene matches: 5. CDR3 sequence (DNA): TGTGCCAGCAGCGCCAGACTAGCGGGGGGGCCAGATACGCAGTATTTT. This sequence encodes CASSARLAGGPDTQYF.

This clone appeared a few times. This chain connects TRBV4-3 to TRBJ2-3, with 11 bases aligning to TRBD2. The J segment lost 7 bases and the V segment lost 0 bases, leaving 3 bases of the junction unmatched. The length of the CDR3 is 15 residues. The germline CDR1 and CDR2 sequences are LGHNA and YSLEER. CDR3 region: CASSQELAGVNTQYF. In DNA, the CDR3 is TGCGCCAGCAGCCAAGAACTAGCGGGGGTGAATACGCAGTATTTT.

This chain connects TRBV11-3 to TRBJ2-1; D unclear. V was pared by 5 bases and J by 6 bases, with 14 bases between. The CDR3 is 14 residues long. CDR1 is SGHNT and CDR2 is YENEEA in the germline V gene. The CDR3 DNA reads TGTGCCAGCAGCAGTCTCGCGTCGTCCAATGAGCAGTTCTTC. Encoded protein: CASSSLASSNEQFF.

The chain recombines TRBV3-1 (or the pseudogene TRBV3-2) with TRBJ2-6, with 8 positions matching TRBD1. V dropped 2 bases and J dropped 0; count of bases not matched to a gene: 6. Germline CDR1 is LGHDT and CDR2 is YNNKEL (reference sequence). The CDR3 covers 18 residues. In DNA, the CDR3 is TGTGCCAGCAGCCAAACCCAGGGGGCTACCTCTGGGGCCAACGTCCTGACTTTC. It is translated as CASSQTQGATSGANVLTF.

V and J are TRBV5-6 and TRBJ2-2, with a weak D call TRBD1 (6 bases). CDR1 SGHDT and CDR2 YYEEEE come from the germline V gene. This CDR3 is 14 amino acids long. V lost 5 bases, J lost 2 bases, and 10 bases lay in between. Here the CDR3 DNA reads TGTGCCAGCAGACTGGACAGAAACACCGGGGAGCTGTTTTTT. Its protein product is CASRLDRNTGELFF.

This rearrangement joins TRBV23-1 to TRBJ2-7; D not certain. TRBV23-1 has ORF status, its function being uncertain. The length of the CDR3 is 13 residues. V was cut by 3 bases and J by 7 bases, with 13 bases left in between. Here the CDR3 DNA reads TGCGCCAGCAGTCAGCCTAACAGACGGGAGCAGTACTTC. Its protein is CASSQPNRREQYF.

V usage is TRBV5-1 and J usage is TRBJ2-3; 9 positions match TRBD1. Trimming at V came to 4 bases and at J to 6 bases, leaving 6 bases not matched to a gene. Looked up from germline, CDR1 is SGHRS and CDR2 is YFSETQ. The CDR3 has 14 residues. The CDR3 region is CASSQGQGGDTQYF. The CDR3 nucleotides are TGCGCCAGCAGCCAGGGACAGGGTGGGGATACGCAGTATTTT.

A few counts support this clone. The rearrangement links TRBV7-6 to TRBJ1-2; TRBD1 matches at 9 bases. After removal of 1 base from V and 8 bases from J, the junction contained 14 bases not matched to a gene. This CDR3 comprises 17 residues. Germline V lookup: CDR1 SGHVS, CDR2 FNYEAQ. DNA for the CDR3: TGTGCCAGCAGCTTAGGTTCGGCAGGGGACAGGGTTGGAGGCTACACCTTC. Its translation: CASSLGSAGDRVGGYTF.

This clone was picked up one time. The chain links TRBV3-1 (or the pseudogene TRBV3-2) to TRBJ1-5, with 8 bases that match TRBD1. Per germline, CDR1 LGHDT and CDR2 YNNKEL (reference sequence). This CDR3 is 19 amino acids long. V gave up 1 base and J gave up 1 base; unmatched junction bases: 12. CDR3 region: CASSQGIGQGQISNQPQHF. CDR3 sequence (DNA): TGTGCCAGCAGCCAAGGGATCGGACAGGGCCAAATAAGCAATCAGCCCCAGCATTTT.

The V and J genes are TRBV5-5 and TRBJ1-5; 8 bases align to TRBD1. CDR3 length: 16 amino acids. Germline CDR1 SGHKS, CDR2 YYEKEE (reference sequence). The V segment lost 3 bases and the J segment 5 bases; nucleotides outside the gene matches: 10. The CDR3 spells CASSSTDRGGDQPQHF. The CDR3 DNA reads TGTGCCAGCAGCTCAACCGACAGGGGCGGAGATCAGCCCCAGCATTTT.

V is TRBV3-1 (or the pseudogene TRBV3-2) and J is TRBJ1-2, with D hard to call. V lost 0 bases and J lost 5, with 10 bases in between. CDR1 and CDR2 (germline): LGHDT, YNNKEL (reference sequence). This CDR3 is built from 14 residues. The CDR3 nucleotides read TGTGCCAGCAGCCAAGAAATTGGCCCTTATGGCTACACCTTC. Its protein product is CASSQEIGPYGYTF.